This is a list of T cell receptor beta chains from one sample in a study of beta chain features in type 1 diabetes. TCRdb's table, derived via immunoSEQ multiplex PCR, lists solely in-frame clones and lacks some. The sample yields hundreds of thousands of clones, about an eighth seen once. Sequenced sample: naive CD4+ T cells from blood. Every receptor here comes from a man aged 18 to 35 with type 1 diabetes. Each CDR3 is given without its conserved first and last residue. A D gene is named only where the DNA matches it firmly.

d_gene	v_gene	j_gene	CDR3aa
TRBD2	TRBV9	TRBJ2-3	ASSVYSGTGTDTQY
-	TRBV7-9	TRBJ2-1	ASSLGGPSSYNEQF
-	TRBV27	TRBJ1-5	ASSPPGRNNQPQH
-	TRBV7-2	TRBJ2-3	ASSSQAGSTDTQY
-	TRBV10-3	TRBJ2-6	AISGASGANVLT
-	TRBV7-2	TRBJ2-5	ASSSPAGSQQY
TRBD1	TRBV6-1	TRBJ1-6	ASSEGLGGGYSPLH
-	TRBV5-4	TRBJ2-2	ASSFPNTGELF
TRBD2	TRBV7-9	TRBJ2-5	ASSFRGGAAETQY
TRBD1	TRBV5-1	TRBJ2-5	ASTGTGTSQETQY
-	TRBV5-1	TRBJ1-1	ASSRTENTEAF
-	TRBV7-8	TRBJ2-7	ASSLVRTGSYEQY
-	TRBV12-5	TRBJ2-2	ASGLVQAGELF
-	TRBV7-9	TRBJ1-2	ASSFSRAANYGYT
TRBD2	TRBV5-4	TRBJ2-1	ASSPTSGGYNEQF
-	TRBV6-4	TRBJ2-1	ASSDGPGDPQF
-	TRBV5-1	TRBJ2-5	ASREGAQETQY
TRBD1	TRBV30	TRBJ1-2	AWLPGDRSYGYT
-	TRBV10-2	TRBJ2-7	ASTSTGSHEQY
-	TRBV6-5	TRBJ1-6	ATHRGWGGNSPLH
-	TRBV30	TRBJ2-5	AWSVFQATEY
TRBD2	TRBV9	TRBJ2-5	ASSVGDSGAYQETQY
-	TRBV29-1	TRBJ1-1	SGGGNTEAF
-	TRBV11-2	TRBJ1-6	ASSLEPGSPLH
-	TRBV20-1	TRBJ1-2	SAWSGDGYT
-	TRBV30	TRBJ1-5	AWSGGARQPQH
TRBD1	TRBV10-2	TRBJ1-1	ASSDQGQGKAF
TRBD1	TRBV30	TRBJ1-4	AWTIQGRGIDEKLF
-	TRBV7-8	TRBJ2-7	ASSRDTSYEQY
-	TRBV5-6	TRBJ1-5	ASSVDGSNQPQH
TRBD1	TRBV30	TRBJ1-3	AWSNGQGRNTIY
-	TRBV28	TRBJ1-2	ASSLGGYGYT
TRBD1	TRBV29-1	TRBJ2-2	SVERQGYTGELF
-	TRBV25-1	TRBJ2-5	ASSESRGPQETQY
TRBD1	TRBV29-1	TRBJ1-4	SVGTGANEKLF